These 21 T cell receptor beta chains came from one sample sequenced in a study of cytomegalovirus exposure and HLA in healthy donors. Data came from immunoSEQ multiplex PCR; TCRdb stores just in-frame clones and leaves some out. The sample yields approximately 140,000 clones, around 88% seen once. Sequenced input: PBMCs. These TCRs come from a young woman in good health and CMV-seropositive.

The chain links TRBV28 to TRBJ1-2, with D tentatively TRBD1 (6 bases). Germline-derived CDR1 and CDR2 are MDHEN and SYDVKM. This CDR3 region has 12 residues. V dropped 7 bases and J dropped 4 bases, with 10 bases sitting between them. The CDR3 coding sequence is TGTGCCAGCAAGGGGGACCTCTATGGCTACACCTTC. This encodes CASKGDLYGYTF.

The chain has TRBV7-8 and TRBJ2-1, with 7 bases lining up with TRBD1. The V segment lost 0 bases and the J segment 2 bases; nucleotides outside the gene matches: 7. Germline values: CDR1 SGHVS, CDR2 FQNEAQ. The CDR3 spans 17 residues. The CDR3 spells CASSLAETGRTYNEQFF. The CDR3, as DNA: TGTGCCAGCAGCTTAGCGGAGACAGGGCGTACCTACAATGAGCAGTTCTTC. Supplemented by reference TRBV7-8 and TRBJ2-1, the full variable domain reads GAGVSQSPRYKVAKRGQDVALRCDPISGHVSLFWYQQALGQGPEFLTYFQNEAQLDKSGLPSDRFFAERPEGSVSTLKIQRTQQEDSAVYLCASSLAETGRTYNEQFFGPGTRLTVL.

The rearrangement links TRBV28 to TRBJ2-2, with D possibly matching TRBD2 (7 bases). The CDR3 extends over 17 amino acids. Between the trimmed V and J ends, which lost 8 bases and 5 bases, there was a span of 24 bases. Looked up from germline, CDR1 is MDHEN and CDR2 is SYDVKM. The CDR3 region is CASRIPTGRGTTGELFF. CDR3 in DNA: TGTGCCAGCCGAATCCCTACAGGGAGGGGAACAACCGGGGAGCTGTTTTTT.

This chain connects TRBV5-1 to TRBJ2-5; 11 bases fit TRBD2. V trimming: 4 bases; J trimming: 2 bases; junction bases outside the gene matches: 7. The CDR3 is 16 residues long. Germline V gives CDR1 SGHRS, CDR2 YFSETQ. The CDR3 loop is CASSLRASGGQETQYF. CDR3 in DNA: TGCGCCAGCAGCCTCCGGGCTAGCGGGGGGCAAGAGACCCAGTACTTC.

The chain combines TRBV7-3 with TRBJ1-2; 9 bases map to TRBD1. J lost 7 bases, V lost 2 bases, and 8 bases had no gene match. Germline CDR1 is SGHTA and CDR2 is FQGTGA. The CDR3 spans 15 residues. CDR3 sequence: CASSLSPGTGTGYTF. CDR3 nucleotide sequence: TGTGCCAGCAGCTTATCACCTGGGACAGGGACTGGCTACACCTTC.

The chain couples TRBV7-9 to TRBJ1-3; 7 bases agree with TRBD1. This CDR3 spans 16 amino acids. Trimming cost V 5 bases and J 2 bases; bases outside gene matches: 9. Germline values: CDR1 SEHNR, CDR2 FQNEAQ (reference sequence). The CDR3 loop reads CASSPDRPPTGNTIYF. Written as DNA, the CDR3 is TGTGCCAGCAGCCCGGACAGGCCCCCCACTGGAAACACCATATATTTT.

The chain links TRBV5-1 to TRBJ2-3; 7 positions agree with TRBD2. This CDR3 comprises 15 residues. CDR1 is SGHRS and CDR2 is YFSETQ in the germline V gene. Trimming removed 2 bases from V and 6 bases from J; junction bases left unmatched: 9. CDR3 amino acids: CASSLSGEEFDTQYF. In DNA, the CDR3 is TGCGCCAGCAGCTTAAGCGGGGAAGAATTCGATACGCAGTATTTT.

CDR3 coding DNA: TGTGCCAGCAGCTTAGCCGGGGACAGGGGTAAAAAACTGTTTTTT. Its translation: CASSLAGDRGKKLFF. The chain employs TRBV7-9 and TRBJ1-4; 10 bases agree with TRBD1. V shed 0 bases and J 9 bases; nucleotides not matched to a gene: 4. This CDR3 comprises 15 residues. CDR1 and CDR2 from the germline V gene are SEHNR and FQNEAQ (reference sequence). Full variable domain (missing parts from reference TRBV7-9 and TRBJ1-4): DTGVSQNPRHKITKRGQNVTFRCDPISEHNRLYWYRQTLGQGPEFLTYFQNEAQLEKSRLLSDRFSAERPKGSFSTLEIQRTEQGDSAMYLCASSLAGDRGKKLFFGSGTQLSVL.

The V call is TRBV4-1, the J call TRBJ1-2; 8 positions agree with TRBD1. The germline V gene encodes CDR1 MGHRA and CDR2 YSYEKL. The CDR3 covers 16 residues. V was clipped by 4 bases and J by 8 bases; unmatched bases: 15. CDR3 protein: CASSPHRQGHQRGYTF. In DNA, the CDR3 is TGCGCCAGCAGCCCCCACCGACAGGGGCACCAGCGCGGCTACACCTTC.

The chain carries TRBV7-2 and TRBJ1-4; D uncertain. V was trimmed by 10 bases and J by 4 bases, leaving 13 bases between them. This CDR3 is built from 13 residues. The V gene's germline CDR1 is SGHTA and CDR2 FQGNSA. The CDR3 DNA follows: TGTGCCACCCAGCGACGGGATAATGAAAAACTGTTTTTT. Its translation: CATQRRDNEKLFF.

J is TRBJ2-2 and V is TRBV27, with D tentatively TRBD2 (7 bases). V lost 4 bases, J lost 5 bases, and 17 bases lay in between. The CDR3 is made up of 16 amino acids. Looked up from germline, CDR1 is MNHEY and CDR2 is SMNVEV (reference sequence). As DNA, the CDR3 is TGTGCCAGCAGTTGGGGGGGGGCTCTTGGAACCGGGGAGCTGTTTTTT. It encodes CASSWGGALGTGELFF.

The chain uses TRBV2 and TRBJ1-6; 9 nucleotides match TRBD1. The trim removed 9 bases at V and 7 bases at J, leaving 4 bases unmatched. Per germline, CDR1 SNHLY and CDR2 FYNNEI. The CDR3 totals 13 residues. The DNA of the CDR3 is TGTGCCAGAACAGGACAGGGGAATTCACCCCTCCACTTT. Amino acid sequence: CARTGQGNSPLHF.

J is TRBJ1-1 and V is TRBV6-1; D is possibly TRBD1 (5 bases). Germline CDR1 MNHNS, CDR2 SASEGT. Trimming removed 8 bases at V and 3 bases at J, with 13 bases between. The CDR3 spans 13 residues. In DNA form, the CDR3 reads TGTGCCAGCCAAAGAGTCAGGGACACTGAAGCTTTCTTT. It yields the protein CASQRVRDTEAFF.

The chain couples TRBV7-8 to TRBJ1-1; D is unclear. The length of the CDR3 is 15 residues. Trimming shortened V by 6 bases and J by 0 bases, and 14 bases separated the two germline ends. Germline V CDR1 and CDR2: SGHVS, FQNEAQ. CDR3 residues: CASSLFPGMNTEAFF. In DNA form, the CDR3 reads TGTGCCAGCAGTTTATTCCCGGGGATGAACACTGAAGCTTTCTTT.

V and J are TRBV5-3 and TRBJ1-3, with TRBD1 as a possible D gene (5 bases). TRBV5-3 is recorded as an ORF, its role being uncertain. This CDR3 spans 14 amino acids. V gave up 5 bases and J gave up 5 bases, with 14 bases separating them. CDR3 loop: CARRPPGFRNTIYF. DNA of the CDR3: TGTGCCAGAAGACCCCCAGGGTTTAGAAACACCATATATTTT.

The chain carries TRBV27 and TRBJ1-2, with 8 bases that match TRBD1. Germline assignment: CDR1 MNHEY and CDR2 SMNVEV (reference sequence). This CDR3 is built from 15 residues. Losses at the gene ends were 3 bases for V and 3 bases for J; bases not matched to a gene: 6. CDR3 DNA: TGTGCCAGCAGTTTCAGGGGGCGCCGGGACTATGGCTACACCTTC. Translating it yields CASSFRGRRDYGYTF.

V is TRBV2 and J is TRBJ2-7; 11 positions match TRBD1. The CDR3 has 13 residues. CDR1 and CDR2 (germline): SNHLY, FYNNEI. With 8 bases clipped from V and 6 bases from J, the junction kept 6 bases outside the gene matches. In DNA form, the CDR3 reads TGTGCCAGCGGCGGGACAGGGGGGGTCGAGCAGTACTTC. Translating it yields CASGGTGGVEQYF.

This chain joins TRBV27 and TRBJ2-3; no definite D call. Trimming removed 2 bases from V and 0 bases from J, with 6 bases in between. The CDR3 extends over 14 amino acids. In germline, CDR1 is MNHEY, CDR2 SMNVEV (reference sequence). CDR3 loop: CASSLDGSTDTQYF. CDR3 sequence (DNA): TGTGCCAGCAGTTTAGACGGGAGCACAGATACGCAGTATTTT.

Points on this clone: Germline and junction disagree at one end, which may indicate a read error. The V and J genes are TRBV7-7 and TRBJ1-4; 7 bases line up with TRBD1. The CDR3 sequence is 15 residues long. Germline CDR1 reads SSHAT; CDR2 reads FNYEAQ (reference sequence). The CDR3 coding sequence is TGTGCTAGCAGCCGACAAGACAGGGCGAATGAAAAACTGTTTTTT. Amino acid sequence: CASSRQDRANEKLFF.

The chain has TRBV7-9 and TRBJ1-5, with TRBD1 matching 10 bases. CDR1 is SEHNR, CDR2 FQNEAQ, per germline (reference sequence). The length of the CDR3 is 15 residues. With V trimmed by 6 bases and J by 7 bases, 9 bases remained unmatched. The DNA of the CDR3 is TGTGCCAGCAGTTTGACAGGGGGCGCGGGACAGCCCCAGCATTTT. Encoded protein: CASSLTGGAGQPQHF.

This chain joins TRBV9 and TRBJ2-1; possibly TRBD2 for D (6 bases). CDR3 length equals 15 residues. Germline V gives CDR1 SGDLS, CDR2 YYNGEE. V gave up 0 bases and J gave up 6 bases, with 13 bases separating them. The CDR3 region is CASSVEVAEANEQFF. The CDR3 DNA follows: TGTGCCAGCAGCGTAGAGGTAGCGGAGGCCAATGAGCAGTTCTTC.